Below are 21 T cell receptor beta chains sequenced from a single sample in a study of beta chain features in type 1 diabetes. Every isolated RNA sample was fully reverse transcribed, so sequencing captured expressed TCRB transcripts. Here immunoSEQ multiplex PCR was the method, and the copy in TCRdb shows in-frame clones only, minus some. The table has around 350,000 clones, approximately 12% seen once. The sample was naive CD4+ T cells from blood. The receptors here all came from a man in his late teens or twenties in good health.

This chain uses TRBV28 with TRBJ1-2, with a weak D call TRBD1 (5 bases). V lost 3 bases and J lost 2, with 13 bases in between. Germline V gene data show CDR1 as MDHEN and CDR2 as SYDVKM. The CDR3 has 15 residues. The CDR3 here is CASSLPGVANYGYTF. The CDR3 DNA sequence: TGTGCCAGCAGTTTGCCGGGGGTTGCCAACTATGGCTACACCTTC.

This clone occurred a few times. The chain couples TRBV7-9 to TRBJ2-5; D perhaps matches TRBD2 (6 bases). V was clipped by 4 bases and J by 1 base, with 22 bases between them. From germline, CDR1 is SEHNR and CDR2 FQNEAQ (reference sequence). The CDR3 has 18 residues. The CDR3 DNA reads TGTGCCAGCAGCTATCGTGGAGGTCAGGGAGGTGCCCAAGAGACCCAGTACTTC. As protein: CASSYRGGQGGAQETQYF.

The J gene is TRBJ2-3, the V gene TRBV5-1; 13 bases fit TRBD2. Trimming removed 3 bases from V and 3 bases from J; junction bases left unmatched: 4. The CDR3 runs 16 residues. Germline V gene sequence: CDR1 SGHRS, CDR2 YFSETQ. The CDR3 coding sequence is TGCGCCAGCAGCTCAGGGACTAGCGGGGTGACAGATACGCAGTATTTT. Translation: CASSSGTSGVTDTQYF.

This clone was counted between two and nine times. The CDR3: CASSSLGGPNTEAFF. CDR3 nucleotides: TGTGCCAGTAGTTCGCTGGGGGGGCCGAACACTGAAGCTTTCTTT. This chain uses TRBV19 with TRBJ1-1; perhaps TRBD1 as D (6 bases). This CDR3 comprises 15 residues. With 5 bases removed from V and 1 base from J, the gap between germline ends came to 14 bases. Germline assignment: CDR1 LNHDA and CDR2 SQIVND (reference sequence). Full variable domain (rest looked up from reference TRBV19 and TRBJ1-1): DGGITQSPKYLFRKEGQNVTLSCEQNLNHDAMYWYRQDPGQGLRLIYYSQIVNDFQKGDIAEGYSVSREKKESFPLTVTSAQKNPTAFYLCASSSLGGPNTEAFFGQGTRLTVV.

The V gene is TRBV4-3, the J gene TRBJ1-5; possibly TRBD1 for D (5 bases). This CDR3 has 15 residues. V was clipped by 0 bases and J by 6 bases, with 12 bases between them. CDR1 is LGHNA and CDR2 is YSLEER in the germline V gene. In DNA, the CDR3 is TGCGCCAGCAGCCAAGATTCGGGGAGGGGTCAGCCCCAGCATTTT. Translating gives CASSQDSGRGQPQHF.

This sequence joins TRBV4-1 and TRBJ1-2; no reliable D call. The ends were cut back, 0 bases at V and 7 bases at J, with 12 bases in the middle. This CDR3 has 14 amino acids. Germline CDR1 is MGHRA and CDR2 is YSYEKL. The CDR3 bases are TGCGCCAGCAGCCAAGATTCCGGGGTTCCTGGCTACACCTTC. Translating gives CASSQDSGVPGYTF.

This clone has only one observation. This chain links TRBV7-6 with TRBJ1-1; no clear D gene. The CDR3 runs to 14 residues. Germline V gene sequence: CDR1 SGHVS, CDR2 FNYEAQ. Trimming took off 2 bases at V and 3 bases at J, with 10 bases between the two ends. This CDR3 is CASSLRLRDTEAFF. The DNA for the CDR3 is TGTGCCAGCAGCTTAAGACTAAGGGACACTGAAGCTTTCTTT.

J is TRBJ1-1 and V is TRBV9, with D unclear. With 3 bases removed from V and 0 bases from J, the gap between germline ends came to 6 bases. The CDR3 spans 13 residues. Germline V gene lookup returns CDR1 SGDLS and CDR2 YYNGEE. This chain's CDR3 is CASSGDLNTEAFF. CDR3 nucleotides: TGTGCCAGCAGCGGAGACTTGAACACTGAAGCTTTCTTT.

In its sample, this clone was seen a few times. The chain uses TRBV29-1 and TRBJ1-4, with 7 nucleotides matching TRBD1. In germline, CDR1 is SQVTM, CDR2 ANQGSEA. Trimming cost V 6 bases and J 4 bases; bases outside gene matches: 8. The CDR3 is made up of 14 amino acids. The CDR3 loop reads CSVGQLTGNEKLFF. DNA of the CDR3: TGCAGCGTGGGACAGTTAACCGGTAATGAAAAACTGTTTTTT.

A few counts support this clone. The gene calls are TRBV27 and TRBJ2-4; the D is unclear. This CDR3 is 18 amino acids long. The V gene's germline CDR1 is MNHEY and CDR2 SMNVEV (reference sequence). The V end lost 5 bases, the J end lost 2 bases, and 22 bases lay between the germline ends. In DNA form, the CDR3 reads TGTGCCAGCAGTCTCCTTCGGTCCCTCGGGTGGACCAAAAACATTCAGTACTTC. Translation gives CASSLLRSLGWTKNIQYF.

This clone was detected ten times or more. The gene calls are TRBV7-2 and TRBJ1-2; weak D call: TRBD1 (6 bases). The V and J ends lost 0 bases and 3 bases respectively, with 8 bases between them. The CDR3 has 14 amino acids. CDR1 and CDR2 from the germline V gene are SGHTA and FQGNSA. CDR3 protein: CASSLAAGDYGYTF. In nucleotides, the CDR3 is TGTGCCAGCAGCTTAGCGGCAGGGGACTATGGCTACACCTTC.

This clone was counted a few times. V and J are TRBV5-4 and TRBJ2-1; 12 bases line up with TRBD2. The CDR3 extends over 15 amino acids. Germline-derived CDR1 and CDR2 are SGHNT and YYREEE (reference sequence). The J segment lost 5 bases and the V segment lost 4 bases, leaving 4 bases of the junction unmatched. DNA of the CDR3: TGTGCCAGCAGCCGACTAGCGGGGGCCAACAATGAGCAGTTCTTC. It is translated as CASSRLAGANNEQFF.

This clone was detected only a few times. The chain carries TRBV27 and TRBJ1-5, with 8 bases fitting TRBD1. The junction had 3 bases not matched to a gene; V was cut back by 9 bases and J by 5 bases. From germline, CDR1 is MNHEY and CDR2 SMNVEV (reference sequence). The CDR3 spans 12 residues. CDR3 loop: CASRQGHQPQHF. CDR3 coding DNA: TGTGCCAGTCGACAGGGGCATCAGCCCCAGCATTTT.

This clone appeared a few times. This chain links TRBV5-1 with TRBJ2-1, with TRBD1 identical over 8 bases. The germline gives CDR1 SGHRS, CDR2 YFSETQ. CDR3 size: 16 residues. The V and J ends lost 4 bases and 4 bases, in that order; junction bases with no gene match: 10. The CDR3 protein is CASSGHPGQAYNEQFF. For the CDR3, the DNA is TGCGCCAGCAGCGGGCACCCGGGACAGGCATACAATGAGCAGTTCTTC.

This clone occurred a few times. J is TRBJ2-5 and V is TRBV7-2; possibly TRBD2 for D (6 bases). Deletions cut 5 bases from V and 5 bases from J, with 18 bases between. CDR3 length: 15 amino acids. Germline CDR1 is SGHTA and CDR2 is FQGNSA. The CDR3 DNA reads as TGTGCCAGCAGCGGGCCGGGACTCCTAGGCGAGACCCAGTACTTC. This gives the protein CASSGPGLLGETQYF.

This chain joins TRBV28 and TRBJ2-7; tentatively, D is TRBD1 (6 bases). The germline V and J ends were trimmed by 7 bases and 2 bases, with 12 bases remaining between them. CDR3 length: 13 residues. CDR1 is MDHEN and CDR2 is SYDVKM in the germline V gene. The CDR3: CASIGTRPYEQYF. The CDR3 DNA sequence: TGTGCCAGCATTGGGACACGGCCCTACGAGCAGTACTTC.

The rearrangement links TRBV7-9 to TRBJ2-5, with TRBD2 matching 13 bases. Germline V CDR1 and CDR2: SEHNR, FQNEAQ (reference sequence). J gave up 4 bases and V 5 bases, and 10 bases lay outside the gene matches. The CDR3 extends over 17 amino acids. CDR3 amino acids: CASSPPGLAGVRETQYF. As DNA, the CDR3 is TGTGCCAGCAGCCCCCCCGGACTAGCGGGGGTGCGAGAGACCCAGTACTTC.

This clone occurred a few times. V is TRBV7-6 and J is TRBJ2-1; 7 bases are a match to TRBD1. The germline CDR1 and CDR2 sequences are SGHVS and FNYEAQ. The CDR3 runs to 16 residues. V shed 5 bases and J 0 bases; nucleotides not matched to a gene: 7. CDR3 residues: CASSIRTGLSYNEQFF. CDR3 bases: TGTGCCAGCAGCATCCGGACAGGCCTCTCCTACAATGAGCAGTTCTTC.

The chain combines TRBV9 with TRBJ2-7, with D maybe TRBD1 (5 bases). Germline V lookup: CDR1 SGDLS, CDR2 YYNGEE. Trimming cost V 0 bases and J 3 bases, with 10 bases left between them. The CDR3 has 14 amino acids. The CDR3 DNA sequence: TGTGCCAGCAGCGTAGGCGGACAACGCTACGAGCAGTACTTC. This encodes CASSVGGQRYEQYF.

The sample holds a few counts of this clone. In DNA, the CDR3 is TGTGCCAGCTCATTACGGGGGGGAGGTCAGCCCCAGCATTTT. The encoded protein is CASSLRGGGQPQHF. The genes are TRBV18 and TRBJ1-5; D is perhaps TRBD1 (5 bases). V lost 5 bases to trimming and J lost 6 bases, with 14 bases between them. CDR3 length: 14 amino acids. Germline loops: CDR1 KGHSH, CDR2 LQKENI. Variable domain in full (rest from reference TRBV18 and TRBJ1-5): NAGVMQNPRHLVRRRGQEARLRCSPMKGHSHVYWYRQLPEEGLKFMVYLQKENIIDESGMPKERFSAEFPKEGPSILRIQQVVRGDSAAYFCASSLRGGGQPQHFGDGTRLSIL.

CDR3 in amino acids: CASSLVLGGGTDTQYF. The CDR3 nucleotides read TGTGCCAGCAGCTTAGTTCTGGGCGGGGGCACAGATACGCAGTATTTT. The J gene is TRBJ2-3, the V gene TRBV7-9, with D possibly being TRBD2 (6 bases). The CDR3 totals 16 residues. The germline V gene encodes CDR1 SEHNR and CDR2 FQNEAQ (reference sequence). V lost 1 base, J lost 1 base, and 12 bases lay in between.